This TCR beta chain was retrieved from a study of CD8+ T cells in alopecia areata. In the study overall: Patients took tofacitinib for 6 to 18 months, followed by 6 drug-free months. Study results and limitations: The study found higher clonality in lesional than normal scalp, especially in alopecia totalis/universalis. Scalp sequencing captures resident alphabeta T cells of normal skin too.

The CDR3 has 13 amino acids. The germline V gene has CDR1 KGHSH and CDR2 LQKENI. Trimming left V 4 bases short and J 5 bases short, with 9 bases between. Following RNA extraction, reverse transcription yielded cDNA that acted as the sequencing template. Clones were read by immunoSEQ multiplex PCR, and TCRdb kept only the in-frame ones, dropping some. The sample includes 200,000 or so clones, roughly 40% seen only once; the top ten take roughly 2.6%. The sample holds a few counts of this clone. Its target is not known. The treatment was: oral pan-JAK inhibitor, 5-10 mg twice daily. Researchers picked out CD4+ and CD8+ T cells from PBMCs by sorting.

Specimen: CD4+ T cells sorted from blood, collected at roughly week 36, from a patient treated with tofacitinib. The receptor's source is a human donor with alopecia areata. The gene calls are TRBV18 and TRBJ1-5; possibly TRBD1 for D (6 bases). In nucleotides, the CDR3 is TGTGCCAGCTCACTTTCAGGGGATCAGCCCCAGCATTTT. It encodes CASSLSGDQPQHF.